Following are 14 T cell receptor beta chains from one sample sequenced in a study of shared clonotypes between healthy human individuals. Libraries were prepared by immunoSEQ multiplex PCR; TCRdb keeps only in-frame clonotypes and omits some of them. The top ten clones hold 0.9% to 1.5% of a sample with under 2,000,000 clones, roughly 94% of them seen once. Terminally differentiated effector memory CD45RA+ cells were excluded from the naive CD8 cells, which were CD45RO-negative and positively selected for CCR7. Sequencing was done on a sample of naive CD8+ T cells sorted from blood. These receptors came from a man between 18 and 29 years old in good health.

The chain links TRBV13 to TRBJ2-1, with D possibly called TRBD1 or TRBD2 (6 bases each). There are 11 residues in the CDR3. Trimming pared 6 bases from V and 7 bases from J, leaving 7 bases between. CDR1 is PRHDT and CDR2 is FYEKMQ in the germline V gene (reference sequence). The CDR3 bases are TGTGCCAGCAGAGGGGGGAATGAGCAGTTCTTC. Residues: CASRGGNEQFF.

The chain carries TRBV6-1 and TRBJ1-3, with TRBD1 identical over 7 bases. Germline assignment: CDR1 MNHNS and CDR2 SASEGT. The CDR3 extends over 15 amino acids. V trimming: 3 bases; J trimming: 3 bases; junction bases outside the gene matches: 5. For the CDR3, the DNA is TGTGCCAGCAGTGACGGATACAGGGGTGGAAACACCATATATTTT. This sequence encodes CASSDGYRGGNTIYF.

This chain joins TRBV7-9 and TRBJ2-3; perhaps D is TRBD1 or TRBD2 (5 bases each). V lost 5 bases to trimming and J lost 0 bases, with 15 bases between them. In germline, CDR1 is SEHNR, CDR2 FQNEAQ (reference sequence). The CDR3 is 16 amino acids. The CDR3 DNA is TGTGCCAGCAGCCCAGTCGGGACGGCGAGCACAGATACGCAGTATTTT. Encoded protein: CASSPVGTASTDTQYF. The full variable domain, its missing parts supplied by reference TRBV7-9 and TRBJ2-3, is DTGVSQNPRHKITKRGQNVTFRCDPISEHNRLYWYRQTLGQGPEFLTYFQNEAQLEKSRLLSDRFSAERPKGSFSTLEIQRTEQGDSAMYLCASSPVGTASTDTQYFGPGTRLTVL.

V and J are TRBV6-5 and TRBJ2-3, with D uncertain. V was clipped by 4 bases and J by 10 bases, with 18 bases between them. The CDR3 runs 14 residues. CDR1 MNHEY and CDR2 SVGAGI come from the germline V gene. The CDR3 loop is CASSSDWVADPQYF. The DNA of the CDR3 is TGTGCCAGCAGTTCCGACTGGGTAGCCGACCCGCAGTATTTT.

The CDR3 DNA sequence: TGTGCCAGCAGTGGACTAGCGGGAGGCCCAAACATTCAGTACTTC. This codes for CASSGLAGGPNIQYF. This chain joins TRBV2 and TRBJ2-4; 13 bases align to TRBD2. V was clipped by 4 bases and J by 6 bases; unmatched bases: 3. The V gene's germline CDR1 is SNHLY and CDR2 FYNNEI. This CDR3 has 15 amino acids.

The CDR3 nucleotides are TGTGCCAGCAGCCAAGGAGCGGGCTTGGACTCTAACTATGGCTACACCTTC. Amino acids: CASSQGAGLDSNYGYTF. The genes are TRBV4-2 and TRBJ1-2, with D unresolved. The V end lost 1 base, the J end lost 0 bases, and 15 bases lay between the germline ends. Germline V lookup: CDR1 LGHNA, CDR2 YNFKEQ. The CDR3 has 17 amino acids.

The chain uses TRBV5-1 and TRBJ2-7, with D uncertain. Germline lookup yields CDR1 SGHRS and CDR2 YFSETQ. V gave up 4 bases and J gave up 0 bases, with 14 bases separating them. The CDR3 sequence is 15 residues long. The CDR3 spells CASSISPGPSYEQYF. The CDR3 DNA reads as TGCGCCAGCAGCATTAGTCCCGGTCCCTCCTACGAGCAGTACTTC.

V and J are TRBV29-1 and TRBJ2-5; 13 nucleotides agree with TRBD2. The CDR3 is made up of 22 amino acids. Germline values: CDR1 SQVTM, CDR2 ANQGSEA. The junction had 24 bases not matched to a gene; V was cut back by 5 bases and J by 0 bases. The CDR3 region is CSVPLDRGGLAGRIQYQETQYF. The CDR3 DNA reads as TGCAGCGTTCCACTGGACAGGGGGGGACTAGCGGGACGTATTCAGTACCAAGAGACCCAGTACTTC.

The J gene is TRBJ2-3, the V gene TRBV4-1; either TRBD1 or TRBD2 may fit D (5 bases each). This CDR3 comprises 18 residues. Trimming pared 0 bases from V and 2 bases from J, leaving 18 bases between. The germline gives CDR1 MGHRA, CDR2 YSYEKL. For the CDR3, the DNA is TGCGCCAGCAGCCAAGAGGGGTGGACGGGGCTTTACACAGATACGCAGTATTTT. It encodes CASSQEGWTGLYTDTQYF.

Details on this clone: The sample carries other DNA sequences with the same CDR3. The V call is TRBV6-6, the J call TRBJ2-7, with 9 bases identical to TRBD1. The germline gives CDR1 MNHNY, CDR2 SVGAGI (reference sequence). This CDR3 has 15 amino acids. V lost 0 bases and J lost 4; bases outside the gene matches: 4. The chain's CDR3 is CASSYSTGGSYEQYF. In DNA, the CDR3 is TGTGCCAGCAGTTACTCGACAGGGGGATCGTACGAGCAGTACTTC.

This clone was recorded only once. V is TRBV7-9 and J is TRBJ1-4; 7 bases are a match to TRBD1. The length of the CDR3 is 16 residues. The ends lost 2 bases at V and 7 bases at J; junction bases unmatched: 10. Germline CDR1 and CDR2: SEHNR and FQNEAQ (reference sequence). The CDR3 sequence is CASSLSIDRVGEKLFF. CDR3 DNA: TGTGCCAGCAGCTTATCCATCGACAGGGTGGGTGAAAAACTGTTTTTT.

The chain links TRBV11-3 to TRBJ2-5; a weak D match, TRBD2 (5 bases). The CDR3 length is 13 residues. V was pared by 6 bases and J by 5 bases, with 13 bases between. In germline, CDR1 is SGHNT, CDR2 YENEEA. The CDR3 sequence is CASSRREWETQYF. In nucleotides, the CDR3 is TGTGCCAGCAGTAGAAGGGAGTGGGAGACCCAGTACTTC.

The DNA for the CDR3 is TGTGCCAGCAGCCCCGGAGACCGGACCGGGGAGCTGTTTTTT. Its translation is CASSPGDRTGELFF. The rearrangement uses TRBV13 and TRBJ2-2; D is unresolved. Germline CDR1 is PRHDT and CDR2 is FYEKMQ (reference sequence). This CDR3 has 14 residues. V lost 5 bases and J lost 5, with 12 bases in between. The variable domain in full, with the rest retrieved from reference TRBV13 and TRBJ2-2, is AAGVIQSPRHLIKEKRETATLKCYPIPRHDTVYWYQQGPGQDPQFLISFYEKMQSDKGSIPDRFSAQQFSDYHSELNMSSLELGDSALYFCASSPGDRTGELFFGEGSRLTVL.

This clone appeared a single time. V usage is TRBV4-3 and J usage is TRBJ2-7; D possibly uses TRBD1 or TRBD2 (6 bases each). Germline-derived CDR1 and CDR2 are LGHNA and YSLEER. V was clipped by 0 bases and J by 1 base, with 10 bases between them. The CDR3 loop spans 15 amino acids. The CDR3 here is CASSQEWGASYEQYF. Here the CDR3 DNA reads TGCGCCAGCAGCCAAGAATGGGGGGCTTCCTACGAGCAGTACTTC.